This T cell receptor (beta chain) emerged from a study of spatial heterogeneity in lung cancer. Study in general: Detection of beta-chain sequences consistently exceeded that of alpha-chain sequences.

Time point denoted: sample taken at primary tumor resection. Researchers sequenced whole RNA taken from tumor, nontumor lung or frozen PBMC without sorting. Samples came from some 71 TRACERx patients with untreated early-stage lung cancer. TCRdb used MiXCR to reprocess the 5' RACE reads, holding one entry per CDR3 protein. The table records 20,000 or so distinct CDR3 sequences, 3.3% of them present only once. This clonotype was detected many times. The V segment lost 6 bases and the J segment 4 bases; nucleotides outside the gene matches: 13. From germline, CDR1 is MNHEY and CDR2 SVGEGT. CDR3 length equals 16 residues.

This receptor was taken from a female donor with early-stage non-small cell lung cancer. This sequence joins TRBV6-2 or TRBV6-3 and TRBJ2-7, with 9 nucleotides matching TRBD2. Specimen: PBMCs, collected at surgery. As DNA, the CDR3 is TGTGCCAGCAGCTCACCGCGGCTAGCGGGAACATACGAGCAGTACTTC. Protein product: CASSSPRLAGTYEQYF.